This TCR beta chain was observed in a study of long-term antiretroviral therapy in people with HIV (dated by TCRdb to 2021 to 2024). In the study overall: The earliest samples were collected approximately a decade before the 2015 WHO recommendation for immediate ART, a period when ART was typically delayed until CD4 counts fell. This retrospective serial study examined whether starting ART and sustained HIV suppression were associated with changes in the composition and diversity of the TRB repertoire in peripheral blood. From 30 adults with confirmed HIV infection, the cohort provided 150 to 200 cryopreserved PBMC samples, gathered serially across a mean of around six years (range 1-12). No cross-contamination during QIAcube processing was shown when test extractions of a monoclonal T-cell line were performed alongside fewer than 35 polyclonal samples. Of the approximately 30 participants with HIV, roughly twelve were female.

Overall results and qualifications from the work: The samples span the years 2004 to 2017, and the ART regimens used may be less effective than current regimens. Limited PBMC availability meant only the TCR beta chain was sequenced, without alpha chain pairing. CDR3 length ranges in HIV repertoires were narrower than in controls, and network structure suggested an antigen-experienced repertoire with only a slight naive shift after ART. Expanded TRB clones identified before ART initiation dominated the repertoire across all time points, though the dominance fluctuated and decreased in many PLHIV after ART. Inferences about post-ART repertoire changes are limited because no data were available on ART adherence, viral resistance or therapy changes. Unsorted PBMC were profiled instead of sorted CD4+ and CD8+ T cells because pre-ART samples had limited cell numbers. Starting ART was linked to a significant rise in TRB diversity, yet even after long-term ART the diversity remained significantly lower than in transplant donor controls.

Reading from cysteine to phenylalanine, the CDR3 counts 19 amino acids. Solely the CDR3 DNA is kept, with 57 bases framed from the first base. The germline V gene (reference sequence) provides CDR1 LNHNV and CDR2 YYDKDF. V trim: 1 base; J trim: 2 bases; unmatched bases: 11. To be included, a participant needed at least one PBMC sample from before ART initiation plus at least two post-ART samples. All participants with HIV were treated in the United States of America. Before DNA extraction, cryopreserved samples of about 0.9-11 million PBMC were thawed and then washed. At the time of the earliest PBMC sample, participants with HIV were aged between roughly 20 and 54 years. PBMC samples from each participant spanned 1-4 timepoints before ART initiation and 2-8 timepoints after ART initiation, with a median of 7 samples. Serial HIV viral load, CD4+ T-cell count, ART history and demographic data were obtained for every participant. Genomic DNA was extracted from unsorted PBMC with a Qiagen kit on a QIAcube, processed in batches of 12 samples.

The immunoSEQ hsTCRB v3.0 assay was used at survey level resolution to sequence the TRB variable region. TRB sequencing targeted a depth of about 40,000-55,000 T-cell genomes per sample. TRB libraries were pooled and sequenced on an Illumina MiSeq using a v3 150-cycle kit. The study's processing was this. Repertoire analysis was performed in R inside a reproducible Nextflow workflow that covered QC, data transformation and analysis. LymphoSeq2, an R package for AIRR-Seq data exploration, was used to implement custom analyses. A few samples that yielded fewer than 5000 total TRB sequences were excluded, so that some 190 HIV repertoires were analyzed. Among the roughly 190 retained HIV repertoires, roughly 60 were collected before ART initiation and approximately 130 were collected after ART initiation. Repertoires were downsampled to 5000 TRB nucleotide sequences, with summary statistics averaged over 100 downsampling iterations. Only TRB sequences with CDR3 regions of at least seven amino acids were retained for analysis. Two measures captured diversity: a Shannon entropy-derived clonality score and the Gini coefficient. In the repertoire networks, any two of the top 5000 CDR3 amino acid sequences were connected whenever the two sequences differed by an edit distance of one. For TRB CDR3 amino acid sequences, antigen specificity groups and MHC restriction were predicted with GLIPH2. CDR3 amino acid sequences were matched against VDJdb and McPAS-TCR to flag known CMV, EBV, HIV or tissue antigen associations. Pre-ART, post-ART and control groups were compared with Wilcoxon signed-rank tests and Holm-Bonferroni correction. TCRdb retrieved this table from immuneACCESS and kept in-frame rearrangements only. Not all clones are present; in checked studies, unresolved V genes account for under half, and no reason is known for the remainder. That table supplies the V and J calls and clone size; D and trimming were determined from the DNA. Counted in this sample were 30,000 to 50,000 clones; 85% to 90% of them appeared once. Of the sample, over 5.5% is held by the ten largest clones.

As to this clone: This clone's antigen is unknown. No much larger clone is present one base from it, and per-base qualities are unavailable.

The V gene is TRBV15 and the J gene is TRBJ1-4, with 9 bases in between that match TRBD1. The receptor's source is a woman between 50 and 59 years old with HIV. Specimen: unsorted PBMCs, collected 3.1 years after starting antiretroviral therapy. CDR3 region: CATSRAIRGQGRTNEKLFF. The bases are TGTGCCACCAGCAGAGCGATTCGGGGACAGGGACGCACTAATGAAAAACTGTTTTTT.